The 17 T cell receptor beta chains below come from one sample, sequenced in a study of blood T cell repertoires in COVID-19. TCRdb's copy holds only in-frame clones and misses some; the assay was immunoSEQ multiplex PCR. The sample holds around 200,000 clones; 87% are singletons and the top ten take about 12%. Sequenced material: peripheral blood. All receptors come from a woman aged 18 to 35 who had recovered from COVID-19.

V gene TRBV29-1 combines with J gene TRBJ1-2; a possible D gene is TRBD1 (6 bases). Germline CDR1 is SQVTM and CDR2 is ANQGSEA. This CDR3 is 11 amino acids long. Trimming cost V 6 bases and J 5 bases, with 10 bases left between them. Written as DNA, the CDR3 is TGCAGCGTCGAGGGGGAATATGGCTACACCTTC. It encodes CSVEGEYGYTF.

The V call is TRBV6-4, the J call TRBJ2-3, with TRBD1 identical over 11 bases. Looked up from germline, CDR1 is MRHNA and CDR2 is SNTAGT. With V trimmed by 6 bases and J by 5 bases, 7 bases remained unmatched. The CDR3 runs 15 residues. The CDR3 coding sequence is TGTGCCAGCAGCAAGGACAGGGGGCTGGGAGATACGCAGTATTTT. The encoded protein is CASSKDRGLGDTQYF.

The chain is built from TRBV4-3 and TRBJ2-7; weak D call: TRBD2 (5 bases). Trimming removed 0 bases from V and 5 bases from J, with 11 bases in between. This CDR3 is built from 14 residues. Germline-derived CDR1 and CDR2 are LGHNA and YSLEER. This CDR3 reads CASSQDITEDEQYF. CDR3 nucleotide sequence: TGCGCCAGCAGCCAAGATATAACGGAGGACGAGCAGTACTTC.

The rearrangement links TRBV7-2 to TRBJ1-5; D is unclear. CDR1 and CDR2 (germline): SGHTA, FQGNSA. V lost 1 base, J lost 4 bases, and 8 bases lay in between. This CDR3 is 14 amino acids long. CDR3 loop: CASSLEPGNQPQHF. In nucleotides, the CDR3 is TGTGCCAGCAGCTTAGAGCCCGGGAATCAGCCCCAGCATTTT.

The CDR3 nucleotides are TGTGCCAGCAGCCAAGTCCTAACAGGGGGCGACTATGGCTACACCTTC. The encoded protein is CASSQVLTGGDYGYTF. The genes are TRBV3-1 (or the pseudogene TRBV3-2) and TRBJ1-2; TRBD1 matches 9 bases. The V gene end was trimmed by 1 base and the J gene end by 3 bases; junction bases not matched to a gene: 6. From germline, CDR1 is LGHDT and CDR2 YNNKEL (reference sequence). CDR3 size: 16 residues.

The rearrangement joins TRBV19 to TRBJ2-1; D call uncertain. The CDR3 has 14 amino acids. CDR1 and CDR2 (germline): LNHDA, SQIVND (reference sequence). V shed 2 bases and J shed 4 bases, with 9 bases lying between them. This chain's CDR3 is CASSIFGEYNEQFF. The CDR3 DNA sequence: TGTGCCAGTAGTATATTCGGTGAATACAATGAGCAGTTCTTC.

The chain is built from TRBV6-2 or TRBV6-3 and TRBJ2-2, with TRBD2 identical over 9 bases. V shed 5 bases and J 4 bases; nucleotides not matched to a gene: 2. In germline, CDR1 is MNHEY, CDR2 SVGEGT. This CDR3 is 14 amino acids long. CDR3 nucleotide sequence: TGTGCCAGCAGTATGGGACTAGCCACCGGGGAGCTGTTTTTT. Encoded protein: CASSMGLATGELFF.

The chain couples TRBV11-2 to TRBJ2-7; TRBD2 matches 8 bases. The CDR3 extends over 16 amino acids. The J segment lost 2 bases and the V segment lost 6 bases, leaving 12 bases of the junction unmatched. Germline CDR1 and CDR2: SGHAT and FQNNGV. The CDR3 reads CASRRLGGRTAYEQYF. The DNA of the CDR3 is TGTGCCAGCAGGCGGTTGGGCGGGAGGACCGCCTACGAGCAGTACTTC.

The CDR3 loop reads CAISQSGPTYEQYF. CDR3 nucleotide sequence: TGTGCCATCAGTCAAAGCGGGCCTACCTACGAGCAGTACTTC. The rearrangement joins TRBV10-3 to TRBJ2-7; D is perhaps TRBD2 (6 bases). Between the trimmed V and J ends, which lost 5 bases and 2 bases, there was a span of 13 bases. The CDR3 is made up of 14 amino acids. Germline CDR1 reads ENHRY; CDR2 reads SYGVKD.

CDR3 nucleotides: TGCGCCAGCAGCACGCCAGGGGGCGCGAACACCGGGGAGCTGTTTTTT. This translates into CASSTPGGANTGELFF. The chain recombines TRBV5-1 with TRBJ2-2; 8 bases line up with TRBD1. This CDR3 has 16 amino acids. CDR1 and CDR2 from the germline V gene are SGHRS and YFSETQ. Trimming removed 4 bases from V and 0 bases from J; junction bases left unmatched: 5.

The chain has TRBV7-3 and TRBJ1-3; 9 bases are a match to TRBD1. The V gene end was trimmed by 4 bases and the J gene end by 1 base; junction bases not matched to a gene: 2. This CDR3 region has 15 residues. Germline CDR1 reads SGHTA; CDR2 reads FQGTGA. CDR3 sequence reads: CASSSGTGSGNTIYF. In DNA, the CDR3 is TGTGCCAGCAGCTCCGGGACAGGGTCTGGAAACACCATATATTTT.

V usage is TRBV4-2 and J usage is TRBJ1-2; 11 bases are shared with TRBD1. After removal of 3 bases from V and 4 bases from J, the junction contained 13 bases not matched to a gene. The CDR3 runs to 18 residues. Germline CDR1 and CDR2: LGHNA and YNFKEQ. CDR3 sequence: CASSHPPGQGVRAYGYTF. CDR3 bases: TGTGCCAGCAGCCACCCACCGGGACAGGGGGTTCGAGCCTATGGCTACACCTTC.

The gene calls are TRBV7-2 and TRBJ2-1, with 11 bases matching TRBD1. J was trimmed by 6 bases and V by 5 bases; bases with no gene match: 15. Germline V CDR1 and CDR2: SGHTA, FQGNSA. This CDR3 has 18 amino acids. The DNA for the CDR3 is TGTGCCAGCAGCGTAGGGACAGGGGGTGCACTACTCTCCAATGAGCAGTTCTTC. Translated, it gives CASSVGTGGALLSNEQFF.

This clone was counted once. The V and J genes are TRBV7-2 and TRBJ1-6; tentatively, D is TRBD1 (6 bases). Per the germline V gene, CDR1 is SGHTA and CDR2 is FQGNSA. The CDR3 contains 15 residues. Trimming stripped 5 bases from V and 14 bases from J, with 22 bases between. CDR3 DNA: TGTGCCAGCAGCCCTGGGACACCGGCTGGGAAGGCCCTCCACTTT. Protein: CASSPGTPAGKALHF.

The chain carries TRBV5-1 and TRBJ2-7; 11 nucleotides align to TRBD1. J lost 0 bases, V lost 4 bases, and 3 bases had no gene match. The length of the CDR3 is 15 residues. Per germline, CDR1 SGHRS and CDR2 YFSETQ. The CDR3 region is CASSLGTGGSYEQYF. The CDR3 DNA sequence: TGCGCCAGCAGCCTTGGGACAGGGGGCTCCTACGAGCAGTACTTC. Full variable domain (outside the CDR3, taken from reference TRBV5-1 and TRBJ2-7): KAGVTQTPRYLIKTRGQQVTLSCSPISGHRSVSWYQQTPGQGLQFLFEYFSETQRNKGNFPGRFSGRQFSNSRSEMNVSTLELGDSALYLCASSLGTGGSYEQYFGPGTRLTVT.

The J gene is TRBJ2-7, the V gene TRBV4-1, with 7 bases aligning to TRBD2. V shed 6 bases, J shed 6 bases, and the junction held 11 bases outside the gene matches. This CDR3 contains 14 residues. Germline V gene lookup returns CDR1 MGHRA and CDR2 YSYEKL. Here the CDR3 DNA reads TGCGCCAGCAGTAAGCGCGCGGGAGTAGTCGAGCAGTACTTC. It is translated as CASSKRAGVVEQYF.

This clone appeared a few times. The genes are TRBV30 and TRBJ2-7; D is possibly TRBD1 (6 bases). This CDR3 spans 14 amino acids. Per germline, CDR1 GTSNPN and CDR2 SVGIG (reference sequence). The V end lost 0 bases, the J end lost 7 bases, and 16 bases lay between the germline ends. In nucleotides, the CDR3 is TGTGCCTGGAGTGTCGGGCCCAGGGGTGTGGAGCAGTACTTC. Amino acid sequence: CAWSVGPRGVEQYF.